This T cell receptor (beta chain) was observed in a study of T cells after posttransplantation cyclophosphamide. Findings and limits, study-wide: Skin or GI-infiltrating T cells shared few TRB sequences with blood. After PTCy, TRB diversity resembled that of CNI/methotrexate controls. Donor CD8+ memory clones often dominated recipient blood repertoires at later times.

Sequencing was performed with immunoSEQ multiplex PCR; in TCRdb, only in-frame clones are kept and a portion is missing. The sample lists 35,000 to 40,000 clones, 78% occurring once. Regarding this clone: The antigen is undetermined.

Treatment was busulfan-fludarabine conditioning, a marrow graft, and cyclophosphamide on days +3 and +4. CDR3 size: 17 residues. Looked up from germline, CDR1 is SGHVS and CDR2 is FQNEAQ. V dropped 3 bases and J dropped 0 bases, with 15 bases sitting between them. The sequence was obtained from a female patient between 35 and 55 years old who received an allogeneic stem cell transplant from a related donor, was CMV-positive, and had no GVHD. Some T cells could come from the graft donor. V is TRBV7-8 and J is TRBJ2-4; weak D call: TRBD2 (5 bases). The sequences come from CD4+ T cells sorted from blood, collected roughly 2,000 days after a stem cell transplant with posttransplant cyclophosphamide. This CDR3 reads CASSFRTGGRAKNIQYF. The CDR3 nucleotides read TGTGCCAGCAGCTTTAGGACGGGCGGGCGAGCCAAAAACATTCAGTACTTC.